This is a list of T cell receptor beta chains from one sample in a study of T cell repertoires in cytomegalovirus infection. From the reads, TCRdb called clonotypes with MiXCR, one entry per CDR3 protein. The sample has over 120,000 distinct CDR3 sequences, 30% to 40% seen once. These TCRs are of unknown antigen specificity. This specimen consisted of CD8+ T cells from cultured PBMCs, obtained from culture after CMV antigen stimulation. The receptor source for this set is a human donor in good health (CMV status not recorded). Some clones in this sample may be carry-over from other donors' samples. The CDR3 runs from the conserved cysteine through the conserved F or W. The D gene is left open where the match is weak. Size values are once, few and many counts, or a class for expanded clones, and some rows have none.

abundance	j_gene	d_gene	v_gene	CDR3nt	CDR3aa
few	TRBJ2-4	-	TRBV5-1	TGCGCCAGCAGACAATGGGGTCGGATGCGAAACATTCAGTACTTC	CASRQWGRMRNIQYF
-	TRBJ2-7	-	TRBV6-6	TGTGCCAGCATCCCTGGGTGGGGTTACGAGCAGTACTTC	CASIPGWGYEQYF
many	TRBJ1-2	-	TRBV10-3	TGTGCCACAAATACCGCCGGTGGCTACACCTTC	CATNTAGGYTF
-	TRBJ2-2	-	TRBV7-2	TGTGCCAGCAGCTTTATCCTGAAGCGGAGGGTTCCCCCATATGGGGAGCTGTTTTTT	CASSFILKRRVPPYGELFF
few	TRBJ1-2	-	TRBV19	TGTGCCAGTACTTGGACGCAGAACCCTAACTATGGCTACACCTTC	CASTWTQNPNYGYTF
few	TRBJ2-3	-	TRBV15	TGTGCCACCTCGAGAGGCGCAGATACGCAGTATTTT	CATSRGADTQYF
-	TRBJ2-1	TRBD2	TRBV15	TGTGCCACCAGCAGAGAGCGGGGGGCAGGATGGAATGAGCAGTTCTTC	CATSRERGAGWNEQFF
-	TRBJ1-1	TRBD1	TRBV6-5	TGTGCCAGCAGTTGGGACAGGGGTTACACTGAAGCTTTCTTT	CASSWDRGYTEAFF
many	TRBJ1-1	TRBD1	TRBV7-6	TGTGCCAGCAGCTTACTGCCCGGACAGGGGAACACTGAAGCTTTCTTT	CASSLLPGQGNTEAFF
few	TRBJ2-7	TRBD2	TRBV11-3	TGTGCCAGCAGCCGGGGGGGGACTAGCGGGACCTACGAGCAGTACTTC	CASSRGGTSGTYEQYF
few	TRBJ2-5	-	TRBV7-2	TGTGCCAGCAGCTTTACCCAGACCCAGTACTTC	CASSFTQTQYF
-	TRBJ2-7	TRBD1	TRBV6-5	TGTGCCAGCAGTTACGGGACAGGGGATACAAACGAGCAGTACTTC	CASSYGTGDTNEQYF
-	TRBJ2-1	TRBD2	TRBV7-4	TGTGCCAGCAGCTTTAGCGGGGGAGAAGAGCTCTTC	CASSFSGGEELF
-	TRBJ2-5	-	TRBV12-3/TRBV12-4	TGTGCCAGCAGCCTAGATGTGTACCAAGAGACCCAGTACTTC	CASSLDVYQETQYF
many	TRBJ2-7	TRBD1	TRBV7-8	TGTGCCAGCAGCTTTGGGACAGGCTACTCCTACGAGCAGTACTTC	CASSFGTGYSYEQYF
once	TRBJ2-7	-	TRBV7-9	TGTGCCAGCAGCTTAGTGCTCGACTACGAGCAGTACTTC	CASSLVLDYEQYF
many	TRBJ2-2	TRBD1	TRBV12-3/TRBV12-4	TGTGCCAGCAGCATAACGGCAGGGGGCCCCGGGGAGCTGTTTTTT	CASSITAGGPGELFF
many	TRBJ1-1	-	TRBV7-2	TGTGCCAGCAGCTTAGATCCCAAAGCTTTCTTT	CASSLDPKAFF